The 5 T cell receptor beta chains given below trace back to one sample, sequenced in a study of blood T cell repertoires in COVID-19. TCRdb's table, derived via immunoSEQ multiplex PCR, lists solely in-frame clones and lacks some. The sample contains some 170,000 clones, almost 80% of which appear only once. Sequences were obtained from PBMCs or T cells enriched from blood (not recorded which). The receptors come from a woman in her 50s who had recovered from COVID-19.

The rearrangement uses TRBV7-8 and TRBJ2-1, with TRBD1 matching 9 bases. Germline CDR1 reads SGHVS; CDR2 reads FQNEAQ. V shed 5 bases, J shed 10 bases, and the junction held 9 bases outside the gene matches. CDR3 size: 14 residues. In nucleotides, the CDR3 is TGTGCCAGCAGCAGGGGGGACAGGGCGAGAGAGCAGTTCTTC. This codes for CASSRGDRAREQFF.

V is TRBV29-1 and J is TRBJ2-1; a weak D match, TRBD2 (5 bases). The V end was cut by 0 bases, the J end by 6 bases, with 18 bases between. Germline lookup yields CDR1 SQVTM and CDR2 ANQGSEA. This CDR3 has 16 residues. The CDR3 DNA follows: TGCAGCGTTGAAGATCCCCGGGGAGTGCGGTTCAATGAGCAGTTCTTC. Its translation: CSVEDPRGVRFNEQFF.

The gene calls are TRBV7-6 and TRBJ2-7; 9 positions agree with TRBD2. V was clipped by 1 base and J by 2 bases; unmatched bases: 3. CDR3 size: 15 residues. Germline CDR1 reads SGHVS; CDR2 reads FNYEAQ. The CDR3 DNA sequence: TGTGCCAGCAGCTTAGATTCTAGCGGGACCTACGAGCAGTACTTC. It is translated as CASSLDSSGTYEQYF. The full variable domain, in which reference TRBV7-6 and TRBJ2-7 provide the parts outside the CDR3, is GAGVSQSPRYKVTKRGQDVALRCDPISGHVSLYWYRQALGQGPEFLTYFNYEAQQDKSGLPNDRFSAERPEGSISTLTIQRTEQRDSAMYRCASSLDSSGTYEQYFGPGTRLTVT.

This clone was seen a few times. This chain connects TRBV10-3 to TRBJ1-3; D not certain. The CDR3 is 14 amino acids. Trimming took 4 bases from V and 4 from J, leaving 11 bases between them. CDR1 is ENHRY, CDR2 SYGVKD, per germline. This CDR3 reads CAISVSLFGNTIYF. CDR3 coding DNA: TGTGCCATCAGTGTCAGTCTCTTCGGAAACACCATATATTTT.

The CDR3 coding sequence is TGTGCCAGCAGCGTAGCGGGAAACTATGGCTACACCTTC. Residues: CASSVAGNYGYTF. This chain links TRBV9 with TRBJ1-2, with D unclear. The V end was cut by 0 bases, the J end by 2 bases, with 5 bases between. CDR1 is SGDLS, CDR2 YYNGEE, per germline. This CDR3 spans 13 amino acids.